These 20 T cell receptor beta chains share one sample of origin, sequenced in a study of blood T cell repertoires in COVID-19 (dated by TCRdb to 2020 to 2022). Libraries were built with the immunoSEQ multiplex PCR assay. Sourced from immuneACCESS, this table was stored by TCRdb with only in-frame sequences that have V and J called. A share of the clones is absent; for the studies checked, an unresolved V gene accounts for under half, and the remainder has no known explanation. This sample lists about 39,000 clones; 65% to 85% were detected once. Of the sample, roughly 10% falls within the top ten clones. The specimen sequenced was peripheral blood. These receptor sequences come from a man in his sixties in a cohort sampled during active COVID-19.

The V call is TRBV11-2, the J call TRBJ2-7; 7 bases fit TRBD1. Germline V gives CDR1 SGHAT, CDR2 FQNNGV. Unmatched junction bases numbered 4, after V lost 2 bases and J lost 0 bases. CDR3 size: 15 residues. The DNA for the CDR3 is TGTGCCAGCAGCTTATCAACAGGGGACTCCTACGAGCAGTACTTC. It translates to CASSLSTGDSYEQYF.

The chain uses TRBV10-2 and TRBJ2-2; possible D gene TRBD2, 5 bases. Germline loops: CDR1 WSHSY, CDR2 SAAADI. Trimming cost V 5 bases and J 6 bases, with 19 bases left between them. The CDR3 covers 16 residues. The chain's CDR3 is CASSNPLTTDPGELFF. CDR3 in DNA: TGCGCCAGCAGTAACCCCCTGACTACAGACCCCGGGGAGCTGTTTTTT.

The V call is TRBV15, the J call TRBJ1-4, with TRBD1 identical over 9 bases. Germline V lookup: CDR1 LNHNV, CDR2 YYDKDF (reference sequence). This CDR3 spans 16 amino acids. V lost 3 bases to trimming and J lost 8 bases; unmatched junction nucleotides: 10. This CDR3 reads CATSSERGQGGEKLFF. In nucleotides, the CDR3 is TGTGCCACCAGCAGCGAAAGGGGACAGGGAGGAGAAAAACTGTTTTTT.

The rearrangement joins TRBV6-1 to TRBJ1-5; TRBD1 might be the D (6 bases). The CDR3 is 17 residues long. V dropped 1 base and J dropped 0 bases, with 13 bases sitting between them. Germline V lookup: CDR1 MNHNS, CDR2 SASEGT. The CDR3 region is CASSEVGRGNSNQPQHF. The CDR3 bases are TGTGCCAGCAGTGAAGTAGGCAGGGGAAATAGCAATCAGCCCCAGCATTTT.

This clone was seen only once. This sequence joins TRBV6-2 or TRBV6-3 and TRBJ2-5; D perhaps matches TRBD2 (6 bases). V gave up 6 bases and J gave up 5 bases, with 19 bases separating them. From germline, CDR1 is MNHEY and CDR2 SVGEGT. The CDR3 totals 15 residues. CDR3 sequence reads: CASSPLGAGGETQYF. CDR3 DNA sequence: TGTGCCAGCAGCCCCCTCGGCGCCGGAGGGGAGACCCAGTACTTC.

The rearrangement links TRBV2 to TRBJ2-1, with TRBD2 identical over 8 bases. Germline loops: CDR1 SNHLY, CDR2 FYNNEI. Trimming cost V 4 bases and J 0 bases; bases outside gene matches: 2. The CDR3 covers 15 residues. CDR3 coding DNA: TGTGCCAGCAGTGGCGGGGGGAGCTCCTACAATGAGCAGTTCTTC. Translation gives CASSGGGSSYNEQFF.

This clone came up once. This chain's CDR3 is CASSATGDTEAFF. The CDR3 region has the DNA TGTGCCAGCAGCGCAACAGGGGACACTGAAGCTTTCTTT. V gene TRBV9 combines with J gene TRBJ1-1; TRBD1 matches 7 bases. There are 13 residues in the CDR3. Germline V gene lookup returns CDR1 SGDLS and CDR2 YYNGEE. J lost 3 bases, V lost 3 bases, and 2 bases had no gene match.

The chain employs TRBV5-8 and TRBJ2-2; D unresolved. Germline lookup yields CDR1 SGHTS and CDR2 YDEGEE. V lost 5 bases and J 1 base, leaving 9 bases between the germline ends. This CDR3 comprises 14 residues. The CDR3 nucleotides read TGTGCCAGCAGGGGCAGGATGAACACCGGGGAGCTGTTTTTT. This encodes CASRGRMNTGELFF.

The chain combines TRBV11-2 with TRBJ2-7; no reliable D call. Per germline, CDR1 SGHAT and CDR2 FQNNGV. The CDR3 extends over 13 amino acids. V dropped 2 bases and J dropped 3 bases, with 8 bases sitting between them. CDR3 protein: CASSLIRGYEQYF. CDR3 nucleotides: TGTGCCAGCAGCTTAATCCGAGGCTACGAGCAGTACTTC.

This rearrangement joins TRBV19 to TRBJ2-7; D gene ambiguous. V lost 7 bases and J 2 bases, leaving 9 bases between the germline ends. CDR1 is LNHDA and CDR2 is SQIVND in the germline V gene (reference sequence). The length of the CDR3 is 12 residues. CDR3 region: CASTGSAYEQYF. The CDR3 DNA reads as TGTGCCAGTACTGGCAGTGCCTACGAGCAGTACTTC.

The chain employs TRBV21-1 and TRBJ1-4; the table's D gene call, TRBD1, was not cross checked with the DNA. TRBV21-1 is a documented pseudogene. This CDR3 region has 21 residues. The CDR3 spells CASSKETKGRRRGRGNEKLFF. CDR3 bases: TGTGCCAGCAGCAAAGAAACGAAGGGCCGCCGCAGGGGGCGGGGTAATGAAAAACTGTTTTTT.

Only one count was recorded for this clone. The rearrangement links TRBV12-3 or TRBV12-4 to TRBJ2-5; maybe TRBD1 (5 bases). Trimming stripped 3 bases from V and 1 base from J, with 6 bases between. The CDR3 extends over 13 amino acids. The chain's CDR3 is CASSFRVQETQYF. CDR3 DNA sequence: TGTGCCAGCAGTTTCAGGGTCCAAGAGACCCAGTACTTC.

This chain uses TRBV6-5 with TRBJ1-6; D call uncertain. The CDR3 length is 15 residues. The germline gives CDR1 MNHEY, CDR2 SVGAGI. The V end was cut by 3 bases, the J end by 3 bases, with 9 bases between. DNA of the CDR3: TGTGCCAGCAGTTATACGAGAAACTATAATTCACCCCTCCACTTT. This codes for CASSYTRNYNSPLHF.

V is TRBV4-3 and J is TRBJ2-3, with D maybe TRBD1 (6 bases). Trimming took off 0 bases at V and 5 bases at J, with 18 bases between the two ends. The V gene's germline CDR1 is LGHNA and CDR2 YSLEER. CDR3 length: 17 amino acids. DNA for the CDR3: TGCGCCAGCAGCCAAGACCGCCTCGGACAGCTTCAAGATACGCAGTATTTT. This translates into CASSQDRLGQLQDTQYF.

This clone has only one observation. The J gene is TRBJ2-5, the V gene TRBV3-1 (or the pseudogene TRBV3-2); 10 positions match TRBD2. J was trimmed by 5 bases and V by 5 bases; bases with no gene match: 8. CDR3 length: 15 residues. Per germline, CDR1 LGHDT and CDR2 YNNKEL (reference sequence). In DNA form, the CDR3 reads TGTGCCAGCAGCGGTAAGCGGGAGGGCCCGGAGACCCAGTACTTC. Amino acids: CASSGKREGPETQYF.

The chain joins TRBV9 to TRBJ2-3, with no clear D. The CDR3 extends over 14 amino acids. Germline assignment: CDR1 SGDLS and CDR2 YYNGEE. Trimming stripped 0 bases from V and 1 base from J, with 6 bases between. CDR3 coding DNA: TGTGCCAGCAGCGTAGCTGGCCGCACAGATACGCAGTATTTT. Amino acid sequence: CASSVAGRTDTQYF.

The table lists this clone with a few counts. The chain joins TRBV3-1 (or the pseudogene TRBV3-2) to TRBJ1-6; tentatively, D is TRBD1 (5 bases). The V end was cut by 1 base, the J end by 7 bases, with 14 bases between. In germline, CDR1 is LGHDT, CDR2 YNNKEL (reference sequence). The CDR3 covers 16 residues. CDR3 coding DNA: TGTGCCAGCAGCCAAGTGAGGACCGGGGGGAATTCACCCCTCCACTTT. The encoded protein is CASSQVRTGGNSPLHF.

For the CDR3, the DNA is TGTGCCAGCAGCTCCACCCCCCGGACAGGACAGGGCGAAAAACTGTTTTTT. This sequence encodes CASSSTPRTGQGEKLFF. The genes are TRBV7-8 and TRBJ1-4; 8 nucleotides agree with TRBD1. From germline, CDR1 is SGHVS and CDR2 FQNEAQ. V shed 4 bases and J 8 bases; nucleotides not matched to a gene: 15. CDR3 size: 17 residues.

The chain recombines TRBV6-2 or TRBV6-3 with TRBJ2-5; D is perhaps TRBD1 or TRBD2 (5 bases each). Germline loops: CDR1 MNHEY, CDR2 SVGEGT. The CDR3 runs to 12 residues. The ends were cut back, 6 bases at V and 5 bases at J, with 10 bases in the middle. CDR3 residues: CASSGAEETQYF. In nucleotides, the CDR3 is TGTGCCAGCAGCGGGGCAGAGGAGACCCAGTACTTC.

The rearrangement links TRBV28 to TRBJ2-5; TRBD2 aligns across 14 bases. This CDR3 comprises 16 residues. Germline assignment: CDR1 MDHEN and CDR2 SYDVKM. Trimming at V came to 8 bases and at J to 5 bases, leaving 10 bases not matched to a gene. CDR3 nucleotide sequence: TGTGCCAGCGGGCGGACTAGCGGGAGGCCAGGGGAGACCCAGTACTTC. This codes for CASGRTSGRPGETQYF.